These T cell receptor beta chains were read from a single sample in a study of shared clonotypes between healthy human individuals. Some clones are missing from TCRdb's copy, which holds only in-frame ones; the method was immunoSEQ multiplex PCR. The sample includes fewer than 1 million clones, 90% to 97% of them seen just once. Sequenced sample: naive CD8+ T cells sorted from blood. Every receptor here comes from a man in his thirties or forties in good health. The CDR3 runs from the conserved cysteine through the conserved F or W. D genes are given only for firm matches. Not all rows give a size; the values are once, few, many and, for expanded clones, a class.

-	TRBV27	TRBD2	TRBJ2-5	TGTGCCAGCAGTCCCGGACCAGGCGGGGGATTCGATCAAGAGACCCAGTACTTC	CASSPGPGGGFDQETQYF
once	TRBV2	-	TRBJ2-3	TGTGCCAGCAGCGAACAGGGGGGGGCGCTTAGCACAGATACGCAGTATTTT	CASSEQGGALSTDTQYF
-	TRBV15	-	TRBJ2-1	TGTGCCACCAGCAGCAGGGTGGCCTCCTACAATGAGCAGTTCTTC	CATSSRVASYNEQFF
-	TRBV6-1	-	TRBJ2-7	TGTGCCAGCAGTGAAGGACTCGGGACAAACTACGAGCAGTACTTC	CASSEGLGTNYEQYF
-	TRBV9	-	TRBJ2-2	TGTGCCAGCGAAGGACTACTCGGGGAGCTGTTTTTT	CASEGLLGELFF
-	TRBV18	-	TRBJ2-1	TGTGCCAGCTCCCTTCCCAACGAAGTCCACAATGAGCAGTTCTTC	CASSLPNEVHNEQFF
-	TRBV4-2	TRBD2	TRBJ2-7	TGTGCCAGCAGCCCCCGGACTAGCGGGGCCTCCTACGAGCAGTACTTC	CASSPRTSGASYEQYF
-	TRBV2	-	TRBJ2-5	TGTGCCAGCAGTGAAGAGTCGGAGACCCAGTACTTC	CASSEESETQYF
-	TRBV9	-	TRBJ1-5	TGTGCCAGCAGCGTAGCCGGGGGGCCGGGGGATACCAATCAGCCCCAGCATTTT	CASSVAGGPGDTNQPQHF
-	TRBV6-5	-	TRBJ1-4	TGTGCCAGCAGTTCGGGGGGGGTTTGGGAAAAACTGTTTTTT	CASSSGGVWEKLFF
-	TRBV7-6	TRBD1	TRBJ1-1	TGTGCCAGCAGCCTCCGGGGACAGGGGGCGGGCACTGAAGCTTTCTTT	CASSLRGQGAGTEAFF
-	TRBV19	TRBD1	TRBJ1-5	TGTGCCAGTAGTATGGGACAGGGTGTCTGGCAGCCCCAGCATTTT	CASSMGQGVWQPQHF
once	TRBV5-5	-	TRBJ2-1	TGTGCCAGCAGCTTATACTCGAACTCCTACAATGAGCAGTTCTTC	CASSLYSNSYNEQFF
-	TRBV7-9	-	TRBJ2-1	TGTGCCAGCAGCTTTGTGGAGGGCCTAATCAATGAGCAGTTCTTC	CASSFVEGLINEQFF
-	TRBV4-1	TRBD2	TRBJ2-1	TGCGCCAGCCGGTCCGGGACTAGCGGCAATGAGCAGTTCTTC	CASRSGTSGNEQFF
-	TRBV7-3	-	TRBJ2-3	TGTGCCAGCAGCTTAATAGGGGCAGGAGCGGAGAGCACAGATACGCAGTATTTT	CASSLIGAGAESTDTQYF
-	TRBV11-2	-	TRBJ2-1	TGTGCCAGCAGCTTTCGACGCAATGAGCAGTTCTTC	CASSFRRNEQFF
-	TRBV6-1	TRBD1	TRBJ2-7	TGTGCCAGCAGTGAAGGTTCGATGAAAGACAGGGGGTACGAGCAGTACTTC	CASSEGSMKDRGYEQYF
-	TRBV6-5	TRBD2	TRBJ2-7	TGTGCCTCATCGCGGGGGGATCCGAGGGACGAGCAGTACTTC	CASSRGDPRDEQYF
-	TRBV29-1	TRBD2	TRBJ2-1	TGCAGCGTTGAAGGCGAACTAGCGGGACTCGCCTACAATGAGCAGTTCTTC	CSVEGELAGLAYNEQFF
-	TRBV7-8	-	TRBJ1-2	TGTGCCAGCAGTGCCGGGAGTGGGACGGAGGGGGATGGCTACACCTTC	CASSAGSGTEGDGYTF
once	TRBV4-1	-	TRBJ1-1	TGCGCCAGCAGATGGGCCAGAGGTAACTCTGAAGCTTTCTTT	CASRWARGNSEAFF
-	TRBV7-2	TRBD2	TRBJ2-5	TGTGCCAGCAGCTCTAGCGGGAACCAAGAGACCCAGTACTTC	CASSSSGNQETQYF
-	TRBV11-2	-	TRBJ2-2	TGTGCCAGCTCCGCATGGACCGGGGAGCTGTTTTTT	CASSAWTGELFF
-	TRBV6-5	-	TRBJ2-2	TGTGCCAGCAGTTCTAGGGGGGGTGTAAACACCGGGGAGCTGTTTTTT	CASSSRGGVNTGELFF
-	TRBV15	TRBD2	TRBJ2-7	TGTGCCACCAGCAGAGATCGGGGACTAGCCCGCTACGAGCAGTACTTC	CATSRDRGLARYEQYF
-	TRBV7-9	TRBD1	TRBJ2-7	TGTGCCAGCAGCTTAACTGACAGGGGGGCCTACGAGCAGTACTTC	CASSLTDRGAYEQYF
-	TRBV11-3	-	TRBJ2-5	TGTGCCAGCAGCCCCGGCTCCGAAGAGACCCAGTACTTC	CASSPGSEETQYF